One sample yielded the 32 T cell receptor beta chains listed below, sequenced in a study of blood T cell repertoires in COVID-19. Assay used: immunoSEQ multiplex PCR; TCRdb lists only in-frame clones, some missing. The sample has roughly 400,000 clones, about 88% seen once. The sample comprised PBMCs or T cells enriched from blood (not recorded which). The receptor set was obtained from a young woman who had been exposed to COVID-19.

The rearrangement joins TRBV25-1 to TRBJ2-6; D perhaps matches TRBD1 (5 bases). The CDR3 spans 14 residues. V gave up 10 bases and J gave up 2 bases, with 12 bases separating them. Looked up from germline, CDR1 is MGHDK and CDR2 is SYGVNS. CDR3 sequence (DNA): TGTGCCACTACGGAAGGGGCTGGGGCCAACGTCCTGACTTTC. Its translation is CATTEGAGANVLTF.

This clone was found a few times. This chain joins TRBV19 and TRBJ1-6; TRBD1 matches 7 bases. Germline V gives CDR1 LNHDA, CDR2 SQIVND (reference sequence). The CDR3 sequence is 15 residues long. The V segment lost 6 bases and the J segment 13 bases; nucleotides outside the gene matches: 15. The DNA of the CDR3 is TGTGCCAGTAGCCCCAAACGAGGGGGCACGGTGCCCCTCCACTTT. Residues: CASSPKRGGTVPLHF.

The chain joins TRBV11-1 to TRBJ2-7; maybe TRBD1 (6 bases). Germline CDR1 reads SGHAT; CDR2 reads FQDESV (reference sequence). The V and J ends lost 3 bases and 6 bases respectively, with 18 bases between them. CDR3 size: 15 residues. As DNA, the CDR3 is TGTGCCAGCAGCTTGCCTGGAGCAGGGGTCTCCGAGCAGTACTTC. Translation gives CASSLPGAGVSEQYF.

DNA of the CDR3: TGCGCCAGCAGCCCCGACAGTCTCAATCAGCCCCAGCATTTT. Translated, it gives CASSPDSLNQPQHF. The chain is built from TRBV4-1 and TRBJ1-5, with a weak D call TRBD1 (5 bases). Germline V gene sequence: CDR1 MGHRA, CDR2 YSYEKL. The CDR3 loop spans 14 amino acids. V shed 4 bases and J shed 3 bases, with 10 bases lying between them.

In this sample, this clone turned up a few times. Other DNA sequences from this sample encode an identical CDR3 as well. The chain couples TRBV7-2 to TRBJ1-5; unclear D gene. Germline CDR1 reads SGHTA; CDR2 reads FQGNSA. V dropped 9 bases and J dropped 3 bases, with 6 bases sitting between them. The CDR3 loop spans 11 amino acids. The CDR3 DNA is TGTGCCAGTGGCTCCAATCAGCCCCAGCATTTT. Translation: CASGSNQPQHF. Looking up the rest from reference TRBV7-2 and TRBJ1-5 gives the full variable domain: GAGVSQSPSNKVTEKGKDVELRCDPISGHTALYWYRQSLGQGLEFLIYFQGNSAPDKSGLPSDRFSAERTGGSVSTLTIQRTQQEDSAVYLCASGSNQPQHFGDGTRLSIL.

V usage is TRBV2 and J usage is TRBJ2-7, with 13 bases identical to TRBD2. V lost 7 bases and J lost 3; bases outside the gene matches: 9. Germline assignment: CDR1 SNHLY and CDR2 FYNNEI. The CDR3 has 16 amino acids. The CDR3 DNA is TGTGCCAGCACCCGCGGACTAGCGGGGGCTAGCTACGAGCAGTACTTC. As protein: CASTRGLAGASYEQYF.

The CDR3 nucleotides read TGCGCCAGCAGCTTGGCCACGGGGAGCATGAAGAATTCACCCCTCCACTTT. This encodes CASSLATGSMKNSPLHF. This sequence joins TRBV5-1 and TRBJ1-6; D is unresolved. Trimming pared 0 bases from V and 7 bases from J, leaving 17 bases between. Per the germline V gene, CDR1 is SGHRS and CDR2 is YFSETQ. The CDR3 contains 17 residues.

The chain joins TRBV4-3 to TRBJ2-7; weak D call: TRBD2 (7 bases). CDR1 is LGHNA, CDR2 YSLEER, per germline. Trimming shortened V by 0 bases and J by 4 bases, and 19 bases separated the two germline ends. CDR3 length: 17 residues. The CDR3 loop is CASSQDRWAGAVYEQYF. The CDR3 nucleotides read TGCGCCAGCAGCCAAGATAGGTGGGCGGGGGCGGTATACGAGCAGTACTTC.

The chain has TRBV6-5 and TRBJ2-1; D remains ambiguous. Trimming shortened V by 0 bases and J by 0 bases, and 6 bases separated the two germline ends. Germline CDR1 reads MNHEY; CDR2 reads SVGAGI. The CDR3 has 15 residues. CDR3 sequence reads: CASSYSRTSYNEQFF. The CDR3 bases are TGTGCCAGCAGTTACTCGCGAACCTCCTACAATGAGCAGTTCTTC.

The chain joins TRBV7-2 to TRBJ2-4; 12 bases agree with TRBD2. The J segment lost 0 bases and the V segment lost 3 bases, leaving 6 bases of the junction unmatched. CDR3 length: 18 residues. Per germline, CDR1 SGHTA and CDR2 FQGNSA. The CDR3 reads CASSLGLAGSLAKNIQYF. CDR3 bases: TGTGCCAGCAGCTTGGGACTAGCGGGTTCTCTAGCCAAAAACATTCAGTACTTC.

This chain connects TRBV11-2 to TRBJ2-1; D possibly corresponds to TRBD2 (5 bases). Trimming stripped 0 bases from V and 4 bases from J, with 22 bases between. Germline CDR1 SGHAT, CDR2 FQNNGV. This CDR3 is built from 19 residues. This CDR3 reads CASSLDRTRGNGVYNEQFF. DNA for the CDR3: TGTGCCAGCAGCTTAGATCGGACCCGGGGTAACGGTGTTTACAATGAGCAGTTCTTC.

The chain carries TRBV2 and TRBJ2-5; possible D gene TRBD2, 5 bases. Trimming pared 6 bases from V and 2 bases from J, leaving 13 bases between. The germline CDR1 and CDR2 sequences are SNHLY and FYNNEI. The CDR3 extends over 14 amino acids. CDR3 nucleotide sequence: TGTGCCAGCAGGGTCGGACTCGATCAAGAGACCCAGTACTTC. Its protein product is CASRVGLDQETQYF.

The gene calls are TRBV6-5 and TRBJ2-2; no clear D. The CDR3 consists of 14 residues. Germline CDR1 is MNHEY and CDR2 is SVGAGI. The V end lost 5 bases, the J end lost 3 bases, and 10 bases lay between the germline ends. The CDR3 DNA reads TGTGCCAGCAGTCACGGTCGGGACACCGGGGAGCTGTTTTTT. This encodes CASSHGRDTGELFF.

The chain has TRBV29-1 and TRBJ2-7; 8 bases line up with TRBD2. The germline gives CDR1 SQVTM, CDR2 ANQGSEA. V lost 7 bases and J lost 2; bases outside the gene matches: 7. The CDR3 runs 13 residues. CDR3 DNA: TGCAGCGCCCAAAGCGGGGGCGCCTACGAGCAGTACTTC. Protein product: CSAQSGGAYEQYF.

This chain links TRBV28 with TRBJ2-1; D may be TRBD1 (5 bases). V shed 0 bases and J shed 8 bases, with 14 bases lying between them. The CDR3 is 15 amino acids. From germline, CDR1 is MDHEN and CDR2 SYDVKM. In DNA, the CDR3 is TGTGCCAGCAGTTTATGGACAGAGATGGGCCATGAGCAGTTCTTC. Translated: CASSLWTEMGHEQFF.

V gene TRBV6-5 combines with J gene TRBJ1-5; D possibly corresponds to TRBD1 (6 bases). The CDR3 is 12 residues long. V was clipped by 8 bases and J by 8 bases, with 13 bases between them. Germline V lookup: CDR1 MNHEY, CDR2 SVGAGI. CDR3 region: CASGGGLKPQHF. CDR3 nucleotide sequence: TGTGCCAGCGGGGGGGGGCTAAAGCCCCAGCATTTT.

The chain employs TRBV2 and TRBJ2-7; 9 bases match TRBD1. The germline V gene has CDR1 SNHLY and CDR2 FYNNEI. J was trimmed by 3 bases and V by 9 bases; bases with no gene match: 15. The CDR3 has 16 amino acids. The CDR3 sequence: CASGPPRQGEGYEQYF. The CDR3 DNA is TGTGCCAGTGGACCCCCCCGACAGGGGGAGGGCTACGAGCAGTACTTC. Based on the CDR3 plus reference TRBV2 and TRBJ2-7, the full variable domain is EPEVTQTPSHQVTQMGQEVILRCVPISNHLYFYWYRQILGQKVEFLVSFYNNEISEKSEIFDDQFSVERPDGSNFTLKIRSTKLEDSAMYFCASGPPRQGEGYEQYFGPGTRLTVT.

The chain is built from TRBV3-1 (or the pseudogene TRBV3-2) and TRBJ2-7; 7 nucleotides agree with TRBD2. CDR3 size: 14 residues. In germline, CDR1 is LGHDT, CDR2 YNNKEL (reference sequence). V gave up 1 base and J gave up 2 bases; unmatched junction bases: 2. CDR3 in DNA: TGTGCCAGCAGCCAAGGGGGAGGGGCCTACGAGCAGTACTTC. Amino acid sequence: CASSQGGGAYEQYF.

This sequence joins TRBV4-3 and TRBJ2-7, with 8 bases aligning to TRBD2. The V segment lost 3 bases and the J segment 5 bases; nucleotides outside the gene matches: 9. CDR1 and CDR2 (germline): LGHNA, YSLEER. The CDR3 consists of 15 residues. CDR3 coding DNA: TGCGCCAGCAGCCATTCCGGGGGGGCCCTGGACGAGCAGTACTTC. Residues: CASSHSGGALDEQYF.

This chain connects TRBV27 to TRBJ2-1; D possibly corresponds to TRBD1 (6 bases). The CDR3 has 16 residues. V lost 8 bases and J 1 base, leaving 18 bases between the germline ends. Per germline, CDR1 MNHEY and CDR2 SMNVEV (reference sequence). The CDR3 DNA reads TGTGCCAGCGGCCAGACCCCTGGGACATCCTACAATGAGCAGTTCTTC. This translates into CASGQTPGTSYNEQFF.

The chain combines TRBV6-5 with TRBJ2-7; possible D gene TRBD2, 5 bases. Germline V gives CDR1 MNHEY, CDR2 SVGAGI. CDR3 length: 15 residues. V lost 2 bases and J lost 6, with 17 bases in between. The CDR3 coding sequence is TGTGCCAGCAGTTACGAATTTTGGGGAGAGGGCGAGCAGTACTTC. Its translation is CASSYEFWGEGEQYF.

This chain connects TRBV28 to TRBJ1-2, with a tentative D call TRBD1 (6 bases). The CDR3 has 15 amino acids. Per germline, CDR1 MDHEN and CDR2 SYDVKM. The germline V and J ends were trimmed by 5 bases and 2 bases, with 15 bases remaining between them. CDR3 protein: CASSPNREVNYGYTF. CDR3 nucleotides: TGTGCCAGCAGTCCTAACAGGGAAGTAAACTATGGCTACACCTTC.

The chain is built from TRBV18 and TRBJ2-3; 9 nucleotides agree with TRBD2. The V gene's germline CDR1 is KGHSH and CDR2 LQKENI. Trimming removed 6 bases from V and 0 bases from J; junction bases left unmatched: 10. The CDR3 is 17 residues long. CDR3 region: CASSRISSGGSTDTQYF. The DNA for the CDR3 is TGTGCCAGCTCCCGGATTTCGAGCGGGGGGAGCACAGATACGCAGTATTTT.

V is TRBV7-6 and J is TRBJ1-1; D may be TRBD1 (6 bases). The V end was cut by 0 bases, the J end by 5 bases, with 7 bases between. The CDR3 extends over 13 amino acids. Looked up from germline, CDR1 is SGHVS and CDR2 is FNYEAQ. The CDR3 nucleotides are TGTGCCAGCAGCTTAGCCAGGGGTACTGAAGCTTTCTTT. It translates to CASSLARGTEAFF.

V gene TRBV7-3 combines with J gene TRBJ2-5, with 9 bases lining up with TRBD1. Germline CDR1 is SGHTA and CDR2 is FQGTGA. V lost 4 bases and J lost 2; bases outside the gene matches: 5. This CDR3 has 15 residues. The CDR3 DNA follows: TGTGCCAGCAGCTCAAGACAGGGGGTTCAAGAGACCCAGTACTTC. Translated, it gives CASSSRQGVQETQYF.

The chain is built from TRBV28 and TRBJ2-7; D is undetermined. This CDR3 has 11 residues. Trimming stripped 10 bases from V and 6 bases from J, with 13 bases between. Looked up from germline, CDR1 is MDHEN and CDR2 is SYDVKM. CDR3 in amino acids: CATSRLREQYF. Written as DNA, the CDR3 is TGTGCCACCTCCAGGCTACGCGAGCAGTACTTC.

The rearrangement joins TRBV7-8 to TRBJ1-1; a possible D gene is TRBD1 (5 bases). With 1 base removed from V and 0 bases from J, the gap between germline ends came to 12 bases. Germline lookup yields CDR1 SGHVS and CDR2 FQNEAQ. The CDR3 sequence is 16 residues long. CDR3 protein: CASSLDRGGMNTEAFF. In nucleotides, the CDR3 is TGTGCCAGCAGCTTAGATAGGGGTGGAATGAACACTGAAGCTTTCTTT.

The CDR3: CARSWRCRPGNTIYF. CDR3 nucleotide sequence: TGTGCCAGAAGCTGGAGGTGTCGTCCTGGAAACACCATATATTTT. The chain combines TRBV5-3 with TRBJ1-3; no reliable D call. TRBV5-3 is marked as an open reading frame, function uncertain. The CDR3 is 15 amino acids. With 3 bases removed from V and 2 bases from J, the gap between germline ends came to 12 bases.

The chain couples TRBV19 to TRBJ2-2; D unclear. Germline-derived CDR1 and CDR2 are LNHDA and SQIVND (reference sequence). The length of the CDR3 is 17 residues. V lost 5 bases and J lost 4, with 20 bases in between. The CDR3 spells CASSSSGLRPFTGELFF. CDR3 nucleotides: TGTGCCAGTAGTTCCTCCGGTTTGCGGCCGTTCACCGGGGAGCTGTTTTTT. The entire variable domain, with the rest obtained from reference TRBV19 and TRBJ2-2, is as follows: DGGITQSPKYLFRKEGQNVTLSCEQNLNHDAMYWYRQDPGQGLRLIYYSQIVNDFQKGDIAEGYSVSREKKESFPLTVTSAQKNPTAFYLCASSSSGLRPFTGELFFGEGSRLTVL.

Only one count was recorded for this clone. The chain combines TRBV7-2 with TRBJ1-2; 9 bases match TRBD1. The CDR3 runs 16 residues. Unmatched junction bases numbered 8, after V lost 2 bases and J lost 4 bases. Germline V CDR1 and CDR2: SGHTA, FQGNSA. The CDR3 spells CASSLRSGQGGYGYTF. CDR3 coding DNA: TGTGCCAGCAGCTTACGTTCGGGACAGGGCGGCTATGGCTACACCTTC. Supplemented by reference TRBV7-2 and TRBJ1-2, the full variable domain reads GAGVSQSPSNKVTEKGKDVELRCDPISGHTALYWYRQSLGQGLEFLIYFQGNSAPDKSGLPSDRFSAERTGGSVSTLTIQRTQQEDSAVYLCASSLRSGQGGYGYTFGSGTRLTVV.

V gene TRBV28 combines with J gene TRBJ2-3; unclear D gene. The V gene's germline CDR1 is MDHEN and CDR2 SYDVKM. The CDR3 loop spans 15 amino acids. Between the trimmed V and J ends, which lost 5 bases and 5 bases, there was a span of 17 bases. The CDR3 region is CASSLGSTLEDTQYF. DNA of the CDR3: TGTGCCAGCAGTCTAGGTAGTACCCTAGAAGATACGCAGTATTTT.

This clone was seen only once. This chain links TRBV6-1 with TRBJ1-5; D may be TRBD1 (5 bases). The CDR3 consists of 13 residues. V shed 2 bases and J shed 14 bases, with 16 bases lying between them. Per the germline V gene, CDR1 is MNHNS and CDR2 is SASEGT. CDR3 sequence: CASSESEGLVKHF. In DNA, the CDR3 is TGTGCCAGCAGTGAATCGGAGGGGTTAGTGAAGCATTTT.